The subject of this entry is one T cell receptor (beta chain). What it binds is not known. Method: immunoSEQ multiplex PCR; TCRdb's copy keeps in-frame clones and lacks some. The sample carries 120,000 to 150,000 clones, 92% recorded once. Trimming pared 7 bases from V and 4 bases from J, leaving 16 bases between. Germline CDR1 is LNHDA and CDR2 is SQIVND (reference sequence). The CDR3 covers 14 residues. The data belong to a study of T cell responses to AZD1222 COVID-19 vaccine. Study-wide findings and caveats: When two AZD1222 doses had been given, Spike-specific TCR breadth and depth rose.

This TCR was sampled from an adult who received the AZD1222 COVID-19 vaccine. The chain carries TRBV19 and TRBJ1-2; a possible D gene is TRBD1 (6 bases). The sample was peripheral blood, taken 28 days after the second AZD1222 dose. The DNA for the CDR3 is TGTGCCAGTACCCCCGAGGGGGGGGCCTATGGCTACACCTTC. Translated: CASTPEGGAYGYTF.